This record looks at one T cell receptor (beta chain) sequence and its context. V was trimmed by 4 bases and J by 8 bases, leaving 17 bases between them. The germline V gene has CDR1 SEHNR and CDR2 FQNEAQ (reference sequence). The CDR3 totals 15 residues. This record belongs to a study of cytotoxic CD8 clonotypes in ibrutinib-treated CLL. Using immunoSEQ multiplex PCR, the repertoire was profiled, and TCRdb retains in-frame clones only, with some absent. The sample contains some 140,000 clones, 70% to 80% of which appear only once. This clonotype was sampled from a human donor with chronic lymphocytic leukemia. The genes are TRBV7-9 and TRBJ1-4; D is undetermined. The sequencing here drew on PBMCs, taken after 12 months of ibrutinib treatment. The CDR3 reads CASSSRRGLEEKLFF. As DNA, the CDR3 is TGTGCCAGCAGCTCCCGGCGCGGATTAGAAGAAAAACTGTTTTTT. Combining the CDR3 with reference TRBV7-9 and TRBJ1-4 gives the whole variable domain DTGVSQNPRHKITKRGQNVTFRCDPISEHNRLYWYRQTLGQGPEFLTYFQNEAQLEKSRLLSDRFSAERPKGSFSTLEIQRTEQGDSAMYLCASSSRRGLEEKLFFGSGTQLSVL.